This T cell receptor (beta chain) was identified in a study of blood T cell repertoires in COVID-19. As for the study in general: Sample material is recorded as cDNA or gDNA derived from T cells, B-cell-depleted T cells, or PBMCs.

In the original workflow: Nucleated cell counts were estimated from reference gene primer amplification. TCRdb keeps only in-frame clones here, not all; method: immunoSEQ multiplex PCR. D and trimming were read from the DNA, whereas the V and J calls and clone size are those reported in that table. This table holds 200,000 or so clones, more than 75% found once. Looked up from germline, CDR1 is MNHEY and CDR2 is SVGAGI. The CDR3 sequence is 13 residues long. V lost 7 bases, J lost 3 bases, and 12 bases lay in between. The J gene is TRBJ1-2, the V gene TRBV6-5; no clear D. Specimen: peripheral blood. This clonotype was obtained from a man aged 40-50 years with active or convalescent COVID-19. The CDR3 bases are TGTGCCAGCAAAGGAACAGTTGACTATGGCTACACCTTC. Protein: CASKGTVDYGYTF.